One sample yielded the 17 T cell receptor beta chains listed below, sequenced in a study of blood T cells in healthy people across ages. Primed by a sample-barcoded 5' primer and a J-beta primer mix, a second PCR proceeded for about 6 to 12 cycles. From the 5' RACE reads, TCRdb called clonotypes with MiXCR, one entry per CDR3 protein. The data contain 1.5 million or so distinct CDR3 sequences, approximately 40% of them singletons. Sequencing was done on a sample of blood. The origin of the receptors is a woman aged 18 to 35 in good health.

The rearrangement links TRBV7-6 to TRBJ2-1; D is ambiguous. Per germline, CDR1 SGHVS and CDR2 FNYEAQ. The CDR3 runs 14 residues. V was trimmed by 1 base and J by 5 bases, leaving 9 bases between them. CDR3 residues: CASSLGGYNNEQFF. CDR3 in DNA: TGTGCCAGCAGCTTAGGTGGTTACAACAATGAGCAGTTCTTC.

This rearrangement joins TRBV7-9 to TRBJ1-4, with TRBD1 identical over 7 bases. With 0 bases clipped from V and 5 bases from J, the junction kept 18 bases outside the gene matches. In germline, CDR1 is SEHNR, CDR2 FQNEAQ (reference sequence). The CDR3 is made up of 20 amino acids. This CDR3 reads CASSLAVTGTELFINEKLFF. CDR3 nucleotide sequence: TGTGCCAGCAGCTTAGCTGTTACGGGGACAGAACTATTTATAAATGAAAAACTGTTTTTT.

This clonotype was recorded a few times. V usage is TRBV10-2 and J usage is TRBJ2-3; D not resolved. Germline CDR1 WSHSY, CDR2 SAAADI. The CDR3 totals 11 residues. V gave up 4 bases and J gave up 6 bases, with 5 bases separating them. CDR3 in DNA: TGCGCCAGCAGTGGTCATGATACGCAGTATTTT. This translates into CASSGHDTQYF.

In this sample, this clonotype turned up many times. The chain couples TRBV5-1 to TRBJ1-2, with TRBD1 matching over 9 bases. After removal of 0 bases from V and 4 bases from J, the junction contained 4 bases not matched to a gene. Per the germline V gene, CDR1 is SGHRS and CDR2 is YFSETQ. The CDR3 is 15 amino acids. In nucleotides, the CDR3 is TGCGCCAGCAGCTTGGCTGGGACAGGGACCTATGGCTACACCTTC. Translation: CASSLAGTGTYGYTF. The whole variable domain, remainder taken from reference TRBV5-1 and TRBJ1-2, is KAGVTQTPRYLIKTRGQQVTLSCSPISGHRSVSWYQQTPGQGLQFLFEYFSETQRNKGNFPGRFSGRQFSNSRSEMNVSTLELGDSALYLCASSLAGTGTYGYTFGSGTRLTVV.

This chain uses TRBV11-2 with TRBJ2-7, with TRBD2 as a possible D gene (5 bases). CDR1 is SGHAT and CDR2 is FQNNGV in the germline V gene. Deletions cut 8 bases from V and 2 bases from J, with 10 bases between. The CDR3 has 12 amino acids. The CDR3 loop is CASGRETYEQYF. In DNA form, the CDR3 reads TGTGCCAGCGGCCGGGAAACCTACGAGCAGTACTTC.

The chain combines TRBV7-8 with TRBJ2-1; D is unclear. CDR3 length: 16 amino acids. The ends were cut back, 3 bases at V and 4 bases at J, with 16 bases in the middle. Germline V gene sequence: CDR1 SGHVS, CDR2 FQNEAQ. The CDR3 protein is CASSFRLAPSYNEQFF. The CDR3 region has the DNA TGTGCCAGCAGCTTCCGTCTTGCGCCATCATACAATGAGCAGTTCTTC.

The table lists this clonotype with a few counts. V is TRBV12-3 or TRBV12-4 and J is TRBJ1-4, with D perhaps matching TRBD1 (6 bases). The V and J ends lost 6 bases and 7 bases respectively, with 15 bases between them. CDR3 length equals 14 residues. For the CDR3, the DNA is TGTGCCAGCAGCCCGACAGGAATGAGTGAAAAACTGTTTTTT. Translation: CASSPTGMSEKLFF.

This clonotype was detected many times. CDR3 sequence: CASSLQSSGLDTQYF. DNA for the CDR3: TGCGCCAGCAGCCTACAATCCTCAGGGTTAGATACGCAGTATTTT. The chain couples TRBV5-1 to TRBJ2-3; D may be TRBD1 (5 bases). Looked up from germline, CDR1 is SGHRS and CDR2 is YFSETQ. The CDR3 has 15 amino acids. Trimming took 4 bases from V and 5 from J, leaving 17 bases between them.

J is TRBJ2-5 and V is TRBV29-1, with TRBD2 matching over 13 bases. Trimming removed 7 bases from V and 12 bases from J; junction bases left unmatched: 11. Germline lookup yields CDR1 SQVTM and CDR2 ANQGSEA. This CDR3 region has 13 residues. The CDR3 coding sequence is TGCAGCGCTGGGACTAGCGGGGTCTCCTGGGAGTACTTC. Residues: CSAGTSGVSWEYF.

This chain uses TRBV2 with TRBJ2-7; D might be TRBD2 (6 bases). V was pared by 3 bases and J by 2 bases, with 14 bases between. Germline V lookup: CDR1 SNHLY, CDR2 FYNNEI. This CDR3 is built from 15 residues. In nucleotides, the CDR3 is TGTGCCAGCAGTGATGGTTCGCGGGATGCCTACGAGCAGTACTTC. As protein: CASSDGSRDAYEQYF.

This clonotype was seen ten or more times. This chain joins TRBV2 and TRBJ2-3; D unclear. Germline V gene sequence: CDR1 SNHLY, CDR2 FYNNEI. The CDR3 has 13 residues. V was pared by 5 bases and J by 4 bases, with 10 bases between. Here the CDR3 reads CASSPRTADTQYF. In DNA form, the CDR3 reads TGTGCCAGCAGTCCAAGGACGGCAGATACGCAGTATTTT.

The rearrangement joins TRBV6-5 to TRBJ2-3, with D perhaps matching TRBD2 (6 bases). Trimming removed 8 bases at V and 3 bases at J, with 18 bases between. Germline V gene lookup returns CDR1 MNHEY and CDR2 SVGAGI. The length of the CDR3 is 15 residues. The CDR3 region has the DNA TGTGCCAGCCCAACGGCGGCGGGGTTTACAGATACGCAGTATTTT. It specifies CASPTAAGFTDTQYF.

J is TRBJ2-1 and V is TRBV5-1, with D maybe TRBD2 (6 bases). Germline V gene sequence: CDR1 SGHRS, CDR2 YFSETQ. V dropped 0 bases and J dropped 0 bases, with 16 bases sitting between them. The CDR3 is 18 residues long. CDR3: CASSLGLVGGNSYNEQFF. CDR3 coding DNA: TGCGCCAGCAGCTTGGGATTGGTGGGGGGAAACTCCTACAATGAGCAGTTCTTC.

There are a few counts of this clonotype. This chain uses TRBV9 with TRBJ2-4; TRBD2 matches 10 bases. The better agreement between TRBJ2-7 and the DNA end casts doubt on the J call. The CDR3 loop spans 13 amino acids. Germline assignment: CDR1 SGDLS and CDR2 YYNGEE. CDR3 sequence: CASSTGLAREQYF. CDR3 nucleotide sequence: TGTGCCAGCAGCACGGGACTAGCGCGCGAGCAGTACTTC.

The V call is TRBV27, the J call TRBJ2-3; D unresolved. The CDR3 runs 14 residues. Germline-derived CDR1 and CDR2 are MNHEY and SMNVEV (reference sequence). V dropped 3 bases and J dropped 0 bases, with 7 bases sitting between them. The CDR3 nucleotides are TGTGCCAGCAGTTTTATGGGGAGCACAGATACGCAGTATTTT. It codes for CASSFMGSTDTQYF.

The CDR3 loop reads CASSSPGGVVREQYF. The DNA of the CDR3 is TGTGCCAGCAGCTCCCCGGGCGGGGTGGTTCGAGAGCAGTACTTC. The rearrangement links TRBV28 to TRBJ2-7; D might be TRBD2 (6 bases). Germline-derived CDR1 and CDR2 are MDHEN and SYDVKM. Trimming cost V 6 bases and J 7 bases, with 22 bases left between them. The length of the CDR3 is 15 residues. Together with reference TRBV28 and TRBJ2-7, the CDR3 gives the full variable domain: DVKVTQSSRYLVKRTGEKVFLECVQDMDHENMFWYRQDPGLGLRLIYFSYDVKMKEKGDIPEGYSVSREKKERFSLILESASTNQTSMYLCASSSPGGVVREQYFGPGTRLTVT.

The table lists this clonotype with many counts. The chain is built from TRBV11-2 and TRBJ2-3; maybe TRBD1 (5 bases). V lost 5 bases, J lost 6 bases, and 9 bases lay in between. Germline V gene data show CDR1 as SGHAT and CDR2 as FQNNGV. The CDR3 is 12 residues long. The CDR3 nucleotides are TGTGCCAGCAGCCCGAACAGGGATACGCAGTATTTT. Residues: CASSPNRDTQYF. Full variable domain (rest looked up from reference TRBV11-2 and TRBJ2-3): EAGVAQSPRYKIIEKRQSVAFWCNPISGHATLYWYQQILGQGPKLLIQFQNNGVVDDSQLPKDRFSAERLKGVDSTLKIQPAKLEDSAVYLCASSPNRDTQYFGPGTRLTVL.